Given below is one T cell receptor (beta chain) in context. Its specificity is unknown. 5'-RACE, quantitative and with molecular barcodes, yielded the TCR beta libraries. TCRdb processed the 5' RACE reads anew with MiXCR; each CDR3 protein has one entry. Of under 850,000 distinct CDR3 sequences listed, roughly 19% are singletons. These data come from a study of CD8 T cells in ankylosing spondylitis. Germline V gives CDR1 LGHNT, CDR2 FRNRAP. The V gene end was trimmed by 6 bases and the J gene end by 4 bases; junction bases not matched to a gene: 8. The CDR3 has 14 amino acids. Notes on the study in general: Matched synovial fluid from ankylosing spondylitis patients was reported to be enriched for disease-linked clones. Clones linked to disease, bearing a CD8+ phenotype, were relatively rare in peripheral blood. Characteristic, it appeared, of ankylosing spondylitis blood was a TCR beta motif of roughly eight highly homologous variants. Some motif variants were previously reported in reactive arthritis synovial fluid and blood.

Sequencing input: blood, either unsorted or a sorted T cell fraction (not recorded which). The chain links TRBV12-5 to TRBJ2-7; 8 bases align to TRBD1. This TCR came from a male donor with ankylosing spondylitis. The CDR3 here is CASGPGQGRYEQYF. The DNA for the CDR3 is TGTGCTAGTGGCCCTGGACAGGGTCGTTACGAGCAGTACTTC.